The next 8 T cell receptor beta chains were all read from a single sample in a study of cytomegalovirus exposure and HLA in healthy donors. With 60 Vbeta and 13 Jbeta primers, the PCR was carried out. Sequencing used immunoSEQ multiplex PCR; TCRdb keeps in-frame clones, though not all of them. The data hold roughly 110,000 clones, with around 75% observed a single time. The specimen was PBMCs. The receptor set was obtained from a man aged 35 to 55 in good health and CMV-seronegative.

CDR3 sequence: CASSNPQEAGANVLTF. In nucleotides, the CDR3 is TGTGCCAGCAGTAACCCTCAGGAGGCTGGGGCCAACGTCCTGACTTTC. This chain joins TRBV6-6 and TRBJ2-6; a weak D match, TRBD2 (5 bases). Trimming took off 5 bases at V and 2 bases at J, with 13 bases between the two ends. CDR3 size: 16 residues. CDR1 MNHNY and CDR2 SVGAGI come from the germline V gene (reference sequence).

The chain employs TRBV5-5 and TRBJ2-1; D is possibly TRBD2 (7 bases). This CDR3 comprises 14 residues. V was trimmed by 6 bases and J by 5 bases, leaving 15 bases between them. The germline V gene has CDR1 SGHKS and CDR2 YYEKEE (reference sequence). CDR3 bases: TGTGCCAGCATAAGTAGGGGGGGTAACAATGAGCAGTTCTTC. Translating it yields CASISRGGNNEQFF.

The V gene is TRBV5-3, the J gene TRBJ1-2, with TRBD1 identical over 8 bases. TRBV5-3 carries the ORF label, with uncertain function. CDR3 length: 16 amino acids. Germline trimming cut 1 base from V and 4 bases from J; bases unmatched to any gene: 9. CDR3 nucleotide sequence: TGTGCCAGAAGCTTGCCCCCTTCCGGGACAGGCTATGGCTACACCTTC. Protein product: CARSLPPSGTGYGYTF.

This clone has more than one count but fewer than ten. The gene calls are TRBV29-1 and TRBJ1-2; weak D call: TRBD1 (6 bases). The CDR3 is made up of 11 amino acids. Germline V gene sequence: CDR1 SQVTM, CDR2 ANQGSEA. This chain's CDR3 is CRGGGAGGYTF. CDR3 in DNA: TGCAGAGGTGGGGGGGCTGGTGGCTACACCTTC.

This rearrangement joins TRBV5-6 to TRBJ2-7; TRBD1 matches at 9 bases. The CDR3 has 15 residues. Germline CDR1 and CDR2: SGHDT and YYEEEE. The V gene end was trimmed by 4 bases and the J gene end by 6 bases; junction bases not matched to a gene: 11. The CDR3 protein is CASSPGTGSGREQYF. The CDR3 nucleotides read TGTGCCAGCAGCCCAGGGACAGGGAGCGGGCGCGAGCAGTACTTC.

The chain has TRBV27 and TRBJ1-6; D call uncertain. This CDR3 is 13 amino acids long. V was trimmed by 5 bases and J by 5 bases, leaving 7 bases between them. Per the germline V gene, CDR1 is MNHEY and CDR2 is SMNVEV (reference sequence). In DNA, the CDR3 is TGTGCCAGCAGTCGCCCGGATAATTCACCCCTCCACTTT. Its protein product is CASSRPDNSPLHF.

V usage is TRBV5-4 and J usage is TRBJ2-2, with a weak D call TRBD2 (5 bases). Trimming left V 7 bases short and J 4 bases short, with 20 bases between. CDR3 size: 16 residues. CDR1 is SGHNT and CDR2 is YYREEE in the germline V gene (reference sequence). CDR3 protein: CASHYRVGMSTGELFF. CDR3 nucleotides: TGTGCCAGCCACTACCGGGTCGGGATGAGCACCGGGGAGCTGTTTTTT.

The chain combines TRBV5-5 with TRBJ1-2; a possible D gene is TRBD1 (5 bases). CDR3 length equals 15 residues. V was trimmed by 0 bases and J by 7 bases, leaving 16 bases between them. Germline loops: CDR1 SGHKS, CDR2 YYEKEE (reference sequence). CDR3 bases: TGTGCCAGCAGCTTGGGGTCCAGGGCGGTCGGTGGCTACACCTTC. Translated: CASSLGSRAVGGYTF.